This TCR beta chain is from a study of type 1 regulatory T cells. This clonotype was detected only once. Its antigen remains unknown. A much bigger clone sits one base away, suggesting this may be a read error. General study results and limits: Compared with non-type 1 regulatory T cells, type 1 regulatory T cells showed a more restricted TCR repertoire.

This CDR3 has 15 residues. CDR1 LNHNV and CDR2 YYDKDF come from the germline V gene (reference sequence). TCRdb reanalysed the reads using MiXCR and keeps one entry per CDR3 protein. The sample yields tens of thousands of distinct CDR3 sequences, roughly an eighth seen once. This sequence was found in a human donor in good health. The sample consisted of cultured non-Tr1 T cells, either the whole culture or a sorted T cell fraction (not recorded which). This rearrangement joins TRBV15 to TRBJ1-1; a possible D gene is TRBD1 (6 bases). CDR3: CATSRDYQGNTEASF. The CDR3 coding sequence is TGTGCCACCAGCAGAGATTACCAGGGGAACACTGAAGCTTCCTTT.